This TCR beta chain was recovered during a study of blood T cell repertoires in COVID-19. V lost 5 bases, J lost 6 bases, and 20 bases lay in between. The CDR3 contains 16 residues. From germline, CDR1 is LNHDA and CDR2 SQIVND (reference sequence). The authors' processing: Amplification of reference gene primers was used by the study to estimate nucleated cell counts. The assay was immunoSEQ multiplex PCR, and TCRdb's table has in-frame clones only and misses some. The V and J calls and clone size come from that table; D and trimming were worked out from the DNA. This table holds around 100,000 clones, around 87% found once.

The sample taken for sequencing was peripheral blood. The clonotype comes from a woman aged 25 to 39 with acute or convalescent COVID-19. This rearrangement joins TRBV19 to TRBJ2-4; the D gene is possibly TRBD2 (6 bases). CDR3 nucleotide sequence: TGTGCCAGTAGTCCCCGGGACTCCGGAGGGAGAAACATTCAGTACTTC. Its protein is CASSPRDSGGRNIQYF.